The entry below describes one T cell receptor (beta chain). Antigen specificity is unknown. The sample carries other DNA sequences with the same CDR3. The data were taken from a study of cytomegalovirus exposure and HLA in healthy donors. Across the whole study: The approximately 120 million unique TCR beta sequences, from roughly 170 million T cells, were found by an earlier analysis. General study findings and limits: Confirmation was obtained in vitro that a few CMV-associated chains are specific for CMV antigens. What a later analysis showed was that several of the most significant clusters appeared linked to common viral pathogens.

Primers for the PCR totalled 60 Vbeta and 13 Jbeta. Assay: immunoSEQ multiplex PCR; the TCRdb copy retains only in-frame clones and omits some. The sample includes over 150,000 clones, around 68% of them seen just once. This CDR3 has 14 residues. V gave up 2 bases and J gave up 2 bases, with 7 bases separating them. Germline CDR1 KGHSH, CDR2 LQKENI. The V call is TRBV18, the J call TRBJ1-3; D is perhaps TRBD1 (6 bases). This clonotype originated in a man aged 45-65 years in good health and CMV-seronegative. Sequenced input: PBMCs. As DNA, the CDR3 is TGTGCCAGCTCACCAGAGGGGGCTGGAAACACCATATATTTT. It translates to CASSPEGAGNTIYF. Full variable domain (missing parts from reference TRBV18 and TRBJ1-3): NAGVMQNPRHLVRRRGQEARLRCSPMKGHSHVYWYRQLPEEGLKFMVYLQKENIIDESGMPKERFSAEFPKEGPSILRIQQVVRGDSAAYFCASSPEGAGNTIYFGEGSWLTVV.